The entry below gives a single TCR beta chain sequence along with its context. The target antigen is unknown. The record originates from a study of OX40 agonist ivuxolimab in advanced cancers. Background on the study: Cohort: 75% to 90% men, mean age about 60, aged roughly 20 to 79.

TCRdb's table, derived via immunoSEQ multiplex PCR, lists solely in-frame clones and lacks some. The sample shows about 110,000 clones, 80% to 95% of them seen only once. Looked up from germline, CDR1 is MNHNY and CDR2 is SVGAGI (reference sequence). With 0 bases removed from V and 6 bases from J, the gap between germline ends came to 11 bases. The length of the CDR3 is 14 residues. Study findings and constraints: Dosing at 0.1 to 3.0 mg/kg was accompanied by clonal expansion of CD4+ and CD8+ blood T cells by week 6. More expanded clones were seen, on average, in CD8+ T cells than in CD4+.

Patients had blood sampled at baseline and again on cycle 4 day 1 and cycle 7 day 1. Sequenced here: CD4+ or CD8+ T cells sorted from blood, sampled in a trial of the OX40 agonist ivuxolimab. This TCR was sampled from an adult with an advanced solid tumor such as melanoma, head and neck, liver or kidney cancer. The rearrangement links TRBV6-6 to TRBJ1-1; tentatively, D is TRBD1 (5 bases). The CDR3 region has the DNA TGTGCCAGCAGTTACTCTCAGGGTTCCCCTGAAGCTTTCTTT. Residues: CASSYSQGSPEAFF.